These T cell receptor beta chains were read from a single sample in a study of Ad26.COV2.S vaccination and SARS-CoV-2 variants. Produced via immunoSEQ multiplex PCR; TCRdb's table is partial and in-frame only. The sample contains around 250,000 clones, roughly nine tenths of which appear only once. The specimen was peripheral blood, collected in a trial of Ad26.COV2.S vaccine versus placebo. The receptors originated from a person aged 18-60 years who received the Ad26.COV2.S COVID-19 vaccine or a placebo. Both conserved end residues are part of each CDR3. A D gene is named only where the DNA matches it firmly. Size values are once, few and many counts, or a class for expanded clones, and some rows have none.

>TRBV18|NA|TRBD1|TRBJ2-2
TGTGCCAGCTCGCTACAGGGGTTCAGTGGGGCAGGCGTGGACACCGGGGAGCTGTTTTTT
CASSLQGFSGAGVDTGELFF
>TRBV6-5|NA|NA|TRBJ1-3
TGTGCCAGCACAAGCTCTGGAAACACCATATATTTT
CASTSSGNTIYF
>TRBV2|NA|NA|TRBJ2-7
TGTGCCAGCAGTGATCGGGATCTCTCAATCTACGAGCAGTACTTC
CASSDRDLSIYEQYF
>TRBV29-1|NA|NA|TRBJ2-5
TGCAGCGTCAGAGGGGTGTCTCAAGAGACCCAGTACTTC
CSVRGVSQETQYF
>TRBV11-2|NA|NA|TRBJ2-1
TGTGCCAGCAGCTTAGTAACGGGGTACTCCTACAATGAGCAGTTCTTC
CASSLVTGYSYNEQFF
>TRBV7-9|NA|NA|TRBJ1-2
TGTGCCAGCAGCTCCACCACAGGGTATCGCTATGGCTACACCTTC
CASSSTTGYRYGYTF
>TRBV6-2/TRBV6-3|NA|NA|TRBJ1-5
TGTGCCAGCAGGTACTCCGGGAGGACAAGTCAGCCCCAGCATTTT
CASRYSGRTSQPQHF
>TRBV27|NA|NA|TRBJ1-6
TGTGCCAGCAGGGTTCTCTATAATTCACCCCTCCACTTT
CASRVLYNSPLHF
>TRBV30|NA|NA|TRBJ1-6
TGTGCCTGGAAAATGGACTCGGGCGTATGGTCACCCCTCCACTTT
CAWKMDSGVWSPLHF
>TRBV7-2|NA|TRBD1|TRBJ2-2
TGTGCCAGCAGTTTGACAGGGGGCGCAAAAGGGGAGCTGTTTTTT
CASSLTGGAKGELFF
>TRBV6-5|NA|NA|TRBJ1-3
TGTGCCAGCGTGGGGGGTGGTGCTGGAAACACCATATATTTT
CASVGGGAGNTIYF
>TRBV12-5|NA|NA|TRBJ1-2
TGTGCTAGTGGTTCTCCGGCATATGGCTACACCTTC
CASGSPAYGYTF
>TRBV9|few|NA|TRBJ2-2
TGTGCCAGCAGCGCCCCAAACACCGGGGAGCTGTTTTTT
CASSAPNTGELFF
>TRBV6-2/TRBV6-3|few|NA|TRBJ2-2
TGTGCCACCAGCCTGAAAAACGGGGAGCTGTTTTTT
CATSLKNGELFF
>TRBV4-1|few|NA|TRBJ1-6
TGCGCCAGCAGCGACAGGAGGTATAATTCACCCCTCCACTTT
CASSDRRYNSPLHF
>TRBV5-5|NA|NA|TRBJ1-1
TGTGCCAGCAGCTCCATTCTGAACACTGAAGCTTTCTTT
CASSSILNTEAFF
>TRBV4-3|NA|NA|TRBJ1-1
TGCGCCAGCAGCCAGAGGGAGGGGAACACTGAAGCTTTCTTT
CASSQREGNTEAFF
>TRBV6-1|NA|NA|TRBJ2-7
TGTGCCAGCAGTGAAGGAGGGGCCACCTACGAGCAGTACTTC
CASSEGGATYEQYF
>TRBV9|NA|TRBD2|TRBJ2-1
TGTGCCAGCAGCGTAGAGGTGATAGCGGGGGGATACAATGAGCAGTTCTTC
CASSVEVIAGGYNEQFF
>TRBV15|NA|TRBD1|TRBJ2-3
TGTGCCACCAGCAGAGAGCGTGGGACAGGGTTTCATACGCAGTATTTT
CATSRERGTGFHTQYF
>TRBV4-2|NA|TRBD2|TRBJ2-1
TGTGCCAGCAGCCAAGATAGTAGCGGGGGCCCAATCTTC
CASSQDSSGGPIF
>TRBV5-4|NA|NA|TRBJ1-2
TGTGCATTCGGACAGCCAGCTCTTAACTATGGCTACACCTTC
CAFGQPALNYGYTF
>TRBV30|few|NA|TRBJ2-7
TGTGCCTGGACCACGGCGTCAGGGTCTAACGAGCAGTACTTC
CAWTTASGSNEQYF
>TRBV6-5|few|NA|TRBJ2-3
TGTGCCAGCAGTCGCATCCTCACTAGCACAGATACGCAGTATTTT
CASSRILTSTDTQYF
>TRBV19|NA|NA|TRBJ2-6
TGTGCCAGTAGTATCGTGGTTGGGGCCAACGTCCTGACTTTC
CASSIVVGANVLTF
>TRBV19|NA|NA|TRBJ1-5
TGTGCCAGTAGTACTACCGGGACACGTAATAGCAATCAGCCCCAGCATTTT
CASSTTGTRNSNQPQHF
>TRBV5-1|NA|NA|TRBJ2-1
TGCGCCAGCAGCGTCACAGGGGAGGGCTACAATGAGCAGTTCTTC
CASSVTGEGYNEQFF
>TRBV18|NA|NA|TRBJ2-7
TGTGCCAGCTCCGCCGGGCTCTCCTACGAGCAGTACTTC
CASSAGLSYEQYF
>TRBV6-2/TRBV6-3|NA|TRBD1|TRBJ1-2
TGTGCCAGCAGCCAGGCAGGGGGAGGCTACACCTTC
CASSQAGGGYTF
>TRBV4-3|NA|NA|TRBJ2-6
TGCGCCAGCAGCCAAGATTTAGTCAGCTCTGGGGCCAACGTCCTGACTTTC
CASSQDLVSSGANVLTF
>TRBV5-8|NA|NA|TRBJ2-5
TGTGCCAGCAGCCGGCCCGCTGTCCCCCAAGAGACCCAGTACTTC
CASSRPAVPQETQYF
>TRBV3-1/TRBV3-2|NA|TRBD2|TRBJ2-5
TGTGCCAGCAGCCACACGCTACTAGCGGGAGTTGAGACCCAGTACTTC
CASSHTLLAGVETQYF